This entry describes one T cell receptor beta chain. Its antigen remains unknown. The CDR3 sequence is 15 residues long. Germline loops: CDR1 SGHRS, CDR2 YFSETQ. The V gene lost 2 bases and the J gene lost 2 bases, with 12 bases spanning the gap. This record belongs to a study of T-cell memory formation after mild COVID-19. For the study at large: Largely, the TCR clusters proved donor specific. Study-wide findings and caveats: The CD4+ clones that contracted clustered mainly within CM and EM, and the CD8+ clones concentrated in EMRA. A second wave expanding day 15 to 37 was CD4+-biased; contracting clones were balanced.

TCRdb re-derived calls from the 5' RACE reads in MiXCR, one entry per CDR3 protein. The table has some 410,000 distinct CDR3 sequences, 23% seen once; the top ten hold over 10%. The sequenced sample was PBMCs or a T cell subset sorted from them (not recorded which). V and J are TRBV5-1 and TRBJ2-3; D possibly corresponds to TRBD1 (6 bases). The clonotype was recovered from an adult woman who had mild COVID-19 (a few samples of this study predate the infection). Cell type and time point are not known. CDR3 sequence: CASSFRDRHTDTQYF. DNA for the CDR3: TGCGCCAGCAGCTTCCGTGACAGGCACACAGATACGCAGTATTTT.